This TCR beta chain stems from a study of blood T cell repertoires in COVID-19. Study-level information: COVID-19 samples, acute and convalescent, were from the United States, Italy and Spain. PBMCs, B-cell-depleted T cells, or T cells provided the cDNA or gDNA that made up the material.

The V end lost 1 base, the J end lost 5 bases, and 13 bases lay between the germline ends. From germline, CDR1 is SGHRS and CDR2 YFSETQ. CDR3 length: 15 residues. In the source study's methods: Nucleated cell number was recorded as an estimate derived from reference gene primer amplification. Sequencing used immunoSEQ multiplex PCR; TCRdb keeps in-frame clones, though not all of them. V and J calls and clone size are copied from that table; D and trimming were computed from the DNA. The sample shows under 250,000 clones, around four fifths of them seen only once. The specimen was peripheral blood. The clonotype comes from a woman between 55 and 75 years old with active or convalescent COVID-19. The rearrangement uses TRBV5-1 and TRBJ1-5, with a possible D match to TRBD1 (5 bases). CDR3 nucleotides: TGCGCCAGCAGCTTGATGGGGGGATCGGATCAGCCCCAGCATTTT. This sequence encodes CASSLMGGSDQPQHF.